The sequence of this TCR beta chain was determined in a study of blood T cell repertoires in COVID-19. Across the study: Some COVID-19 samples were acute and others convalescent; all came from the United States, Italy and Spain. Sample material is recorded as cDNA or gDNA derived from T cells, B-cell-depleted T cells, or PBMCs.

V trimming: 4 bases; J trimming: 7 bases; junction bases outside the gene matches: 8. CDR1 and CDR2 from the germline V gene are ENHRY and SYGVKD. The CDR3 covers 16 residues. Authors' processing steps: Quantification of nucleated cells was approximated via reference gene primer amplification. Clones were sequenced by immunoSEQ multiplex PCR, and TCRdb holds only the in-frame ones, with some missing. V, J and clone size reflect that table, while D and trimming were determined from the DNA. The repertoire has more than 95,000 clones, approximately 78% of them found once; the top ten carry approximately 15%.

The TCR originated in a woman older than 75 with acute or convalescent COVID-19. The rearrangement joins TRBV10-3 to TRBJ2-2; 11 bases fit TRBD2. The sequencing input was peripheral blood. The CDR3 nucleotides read TGTGCCATCAGTGTCTTAGCGGGAGGGCTAGGCGGGGAGCTGTTTTTT. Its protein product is CAISVLAGGLGGELFF.